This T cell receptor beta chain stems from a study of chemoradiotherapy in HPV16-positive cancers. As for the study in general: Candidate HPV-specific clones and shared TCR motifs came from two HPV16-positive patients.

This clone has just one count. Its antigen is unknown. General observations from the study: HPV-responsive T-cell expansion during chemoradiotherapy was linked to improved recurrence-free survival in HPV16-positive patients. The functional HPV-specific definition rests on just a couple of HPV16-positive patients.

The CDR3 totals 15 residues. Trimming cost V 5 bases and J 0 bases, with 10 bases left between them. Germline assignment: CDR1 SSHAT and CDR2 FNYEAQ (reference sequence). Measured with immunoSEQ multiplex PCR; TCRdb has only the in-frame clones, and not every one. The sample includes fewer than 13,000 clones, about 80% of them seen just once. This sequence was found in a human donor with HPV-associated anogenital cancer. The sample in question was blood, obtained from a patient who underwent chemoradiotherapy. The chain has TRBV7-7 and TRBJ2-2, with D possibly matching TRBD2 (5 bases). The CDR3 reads CASSRGLPNTGELFF. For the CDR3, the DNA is TGTGCCAGCAGCCGCGGGCTACCGAACACCGGGGAGCTGTTTTTT.